What follows describes a single TCR beta chain. Its cognate antigen is unknown. This record belongs to a study of blood T cells in healthy people across ages. Study-level findings and limits: Diversity estimates from one million T cells were considered underestimates. Observed TCR beta diversity per million T cells went down as age went up. This fall followed a roughly linear course with age.

For the second PCR, which ran for roughly 6 to 11 cycles, a sample-barcoded 5' primer and a J-beta primer mix were used. The template-switch adaptor was a 5' adaptor with 12 random nucleotides. It tagged each cDNA molecule. TCRdb called the 5' RACE reads again in MiXCR, with one record for every CDR3 protein. This table has about 1.8 million distinct CDR3 sequences, roughly 49% appearing once. Each sample gave at least 6 million isolated PBMCs. The origin of this receptor is a middle-aged woman in good health. Sequenced input: blood.

The CDR3 DNA reads TGTGCTAGTGGTTTGGAAGACCCAGGTGGGGATGAGCAGTTCTTC. Translating it yields CASGLEDPGGDEQFF. The chain combines TRBV12-5 with TRBJ2-1; no clear D gene. Per the germline V gene, CDR1 is LGHNT and CDR2 is FRNRAP. This CDR3 region has 15 residues. Between the trimmed V and J ends, which lost 1 base and 8 bases, there was a span of 15 bases.